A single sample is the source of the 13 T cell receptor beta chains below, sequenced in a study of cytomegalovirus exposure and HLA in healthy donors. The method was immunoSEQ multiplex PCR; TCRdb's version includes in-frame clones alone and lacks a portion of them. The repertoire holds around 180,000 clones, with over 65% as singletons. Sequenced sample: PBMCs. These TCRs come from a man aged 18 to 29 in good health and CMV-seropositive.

CDR3 amino acids: CASGRLAGGHNEQFF. In DNA, the CDR3 is TGTGCCAGCGGCAGACTAGCGGGGGGCCACAATGAGCAGTTCTTC. This chain joins TRBV7-9 and TRBJ2-1; 13 nucleotides match TRBD2. The CDR3 runs 15 residues. Germline values: CDR1 SEHNR, CDR2 FQNEAQ (reference sequence). V was pared by 8 bases and J by 5 bases, with 6 bases of the junction left unmatched.

CDR3 protein: CASNIGQMNTEAFF. CDR3 bases: TGTGCCTCAAACATCGGACAGATGAACACTGAAGCTTTCTTT. The chain has TRBV10-3 and TRBJ1-1, with D perhaps matching TRBD1 (6 bases). The germline V and J ends were trimmed by 11 bases and 0 bases, with 16 bases remaining between them. Germline V gene lookup returns CDR1 ENHRY and CDR2 SYGVKD. The CDR3 runs 14 residues.

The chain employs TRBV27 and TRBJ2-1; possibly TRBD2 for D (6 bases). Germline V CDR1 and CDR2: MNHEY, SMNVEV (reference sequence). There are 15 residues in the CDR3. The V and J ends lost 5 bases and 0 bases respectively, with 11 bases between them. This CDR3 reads CASSRGRDSYNEQFF. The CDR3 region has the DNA TGTGCCAGCAGTCGGGGGAGAGACTCCTACAATGAGCAGTTCTTC.

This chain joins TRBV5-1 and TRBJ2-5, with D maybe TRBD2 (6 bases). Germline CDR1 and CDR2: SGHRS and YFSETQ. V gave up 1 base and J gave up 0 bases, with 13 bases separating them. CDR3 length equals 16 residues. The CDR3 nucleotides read TGCGCCAGCAGCTTGCAATCAGCGGGCGACCAAGAGACCCAGTACTTC. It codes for CASSLQSAGDQETQYF.

CDR3 coding DNA: TGTGCCAGCAGCCTCGGGACAGGAGGCTCTGGAAACACCATATATTTT. Protein product: CASSLGTGGSGNTIYF. The chain carries TRBV11-2 and TRBJ1-3; TRBD1 matches 8 bases. Germline V gene data show CDR1 as SGHAT and CDR2 as FQNNGV. The CDR3 consists of 16 residues. Trimming at V came to 5 bases and at J to 0 bases, leaving 6 bases not matched to a gene. Looking up the rest from reference TRBV11-2 and TRBJ1-3 gives the full variable domain: EAGVAQSPRYKIIEKRQSVAFWCNPISGHATLYWYQQILGQGPKLLIQFQNNGVVDDSQLPKDRFSAERLKGVDSTLKIQPAKLEDSAVYLCASSLGTGGSGNTIYFGEGSWLTVV.

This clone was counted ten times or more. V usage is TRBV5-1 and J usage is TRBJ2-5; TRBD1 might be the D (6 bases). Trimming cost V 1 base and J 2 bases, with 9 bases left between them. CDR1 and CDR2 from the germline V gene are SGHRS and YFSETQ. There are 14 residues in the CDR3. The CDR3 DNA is TGCGCCAGCAGCTTGTCAGGGGCGCAAGAGACCCAGTACTTC. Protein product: CASSLSGAQETQYF.

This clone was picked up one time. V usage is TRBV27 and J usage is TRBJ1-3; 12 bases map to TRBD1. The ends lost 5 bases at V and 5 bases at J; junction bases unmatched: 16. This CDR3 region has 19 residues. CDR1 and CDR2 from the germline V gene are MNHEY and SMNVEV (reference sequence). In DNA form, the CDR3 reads TGTGCCAGCAGTAACTACCGGGGACAGGGGGCCTTTGGAAGAAACACCATATATTTT. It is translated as CASSNYRGQGAFGRNTIYF.

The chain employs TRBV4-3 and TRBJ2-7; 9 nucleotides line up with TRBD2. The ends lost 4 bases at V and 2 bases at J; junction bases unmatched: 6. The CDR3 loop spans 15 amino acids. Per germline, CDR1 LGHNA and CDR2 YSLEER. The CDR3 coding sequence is TGCGCCAGCAGCCTTCATAGCGGGAGCCCCTACGAGCAGTACTTC. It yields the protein CASSLHSGSPYEQYF.

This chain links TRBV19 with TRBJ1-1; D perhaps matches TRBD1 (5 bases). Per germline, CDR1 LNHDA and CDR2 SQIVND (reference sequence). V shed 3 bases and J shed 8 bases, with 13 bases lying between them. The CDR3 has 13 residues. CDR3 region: CASSMSHRLEAFF. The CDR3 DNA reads TGTGCCAGTAGTATGTCTCACAGGTTGGAAGCTTTCTTT.

The CDR3 sequence: CAWSPTAGSYNEQFF. The CDR3 DNA is TGTGCCTGGAGTCCCACGGCAGGCTCCTACAATGAGCAGTTCTTC. The V gene is TRBV30, the J gene TRBJ2-1, with D uncertain. The CDR3 spans 15 residues. With 2 bases removed from V and 0 bases from J, the gap between germline ends came to 11 bases. The V gene's germline CDR1 is GTSNPN and CDR2 SVGIG (reference sequence).

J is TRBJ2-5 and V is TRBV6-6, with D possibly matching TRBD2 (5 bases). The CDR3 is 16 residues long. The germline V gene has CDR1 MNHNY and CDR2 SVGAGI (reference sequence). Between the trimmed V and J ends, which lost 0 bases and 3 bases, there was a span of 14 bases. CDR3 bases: TGTGCCAGCAGTTACTCGCCCCGGGGAGCGGAAGAGACCCAGTACTTC. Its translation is CASSYSPRGAEETQYF.

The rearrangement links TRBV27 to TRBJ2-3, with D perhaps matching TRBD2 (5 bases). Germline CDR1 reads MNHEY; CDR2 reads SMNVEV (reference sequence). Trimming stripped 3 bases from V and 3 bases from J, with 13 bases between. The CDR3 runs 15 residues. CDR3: CASSFGLAGTDTQYF. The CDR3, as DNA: TGTGCCAGCAGTTTTGGGCTAGCAGGAACAGATACGCAGTATTTT.

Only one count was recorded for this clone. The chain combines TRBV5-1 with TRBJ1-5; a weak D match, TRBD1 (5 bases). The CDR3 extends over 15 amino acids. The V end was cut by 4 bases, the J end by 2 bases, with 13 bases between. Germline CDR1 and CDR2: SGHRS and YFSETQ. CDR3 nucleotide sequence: TGCGCCAGCAGCCGGGACGGGGAGGGCAATCAGCCCCAGCATTTT. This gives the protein CASSRDGEGNQPQHF.